Listed here is a single T cell receptor beta chain. TCRdb analysed the 5' RACE reads with MiXCR anew, one entry per CDR3 protein. The sample contains around 300,000 distinct CDR3 sequences, approximately 4% of which appear only once. This record comes from a study of T cells after yellow fever vaccination. The CDR3 length is 14 residues. The V and J ends lost 7 bases and 0 bases respectively, with 10 bases between them. The clonotype was recovered from a man aged 18 to 35 who received the YFV17D yellow fever vaccine. The chain links TRBV12-3 or TRBV12-4 to TRBJ1-5; D is ambiguous. The source material was PBMCs, sampled 5 days after the yellow fever booster vaccination. CDR3 protein: CASTNINSNQPQHF. The DNA of the CDR3 is TGTGCCAGCACCAACATCAATAGCAATCAGCCCCAGCATTTT.